The 29 T cell receptor beta chains given below trace back to one sample, sequenced in a study of molecular identifiers for immune sequencing clone quantification. Each CDR3 protein gets one entry after TCRdb re-called the PCR reads with MiXCR. The top ten clones hold 1.7% of a sample with 8,500 to 11,000 distinct CDR3 sequences, around a fifth of them seen once. The sample taken for sequencing was naive CD8+ T cells from blood, with Jurkat cell RNA spiked in. Subset specified: FACS-sorted CD8+CD4-CCR7+CD45RA+ naive T cells. Receptors originate from a human donor in good health. Some libraries in this study had Jurkat cell RNA spiked in.

This clonotype was seen ten or more times. This chain uses TRBV30 with TRBJ2-2; no reliable D call. This CDR3 has 14 residues. V was cut by 1 base and J by 6 bases, with 12 bases left in between. In germline, CDR1 is GTSNPN, CDR2 SVGIG (reference sequence). The CDR3 sequence: CAWSDWFTSGELFF. The CDR3 DNA is TGTGCCTGGAGTGATTGGTTCACCTCCGGGGAGCTGTTTTTT.

This clonotype came up many times. The chain carries TRBV11-2 and TRBJ2-3, with D perhaps assigned TRBD1 or TRBD2 (5 bases each). The V end lost 2 bases, the J end lost 3 bases, and 24 bases lay between the germline ends. There are 19 residues in the CDR3. Germline assignment: CDR1 SGHAT and CDR2 FQNNGV. The CDR3 here is CASSLYIMVAGSGTDTQYF. Here the CDR3 DNA reads TGTGCCAGCAGCTTATATATAATGGTAGCAGGGTCGGGGACAGATACGCAGTATTTT. The whole variable domain, remainder taken from reference TRBV11-2 and TRBJ2-3, is EAGVAQSPRYKIIEKRQSVAFWCNPISGHATLYWYQQILGQGPKLLIQFQNNGVVDDSQLPKDRFSAERLKGVDSTLKIQPAKLEDSAVYLCASSLYIMVAGSGTDTQYFGPGTRLTVL.

This clonotype is termed medium-sized. This CDR3 reads CAISGRGGATPYEQYF. In DNA, the CDR3 is TGTGCCATCAGTGGGCGGGGGGGCGCGACCCCCTACGAGCAGTACTTC. The chain has TRBV10-3 and TRBJ2-7, with 9 positions matching TRBD2. V gave up 4 bases and J gave up 2 bases; unmatched junction bases: 9. CDR1 is ENHRY and CDR2 is SYGVKD in the germline V gene. This CDR3 has 16 residues.

This clonotype is judged medium-sized. The chain joins TRBV10-3 to TRBJ1-5; 9 nucleotides align to TRBD1. CDR3 length: 13 amino acids. Germline V CDR1 and CDR2: ENHRY, SYGVKD. Trimming cost V 10 bases and J 4 bases; bases outside gene matches: 5. This CDR3 is CATGQGSNQPQHF. The CDR3 region has the DNA TGTGCCACGGGACAGGGATCGAATCAGCCCCAGCATTTT.

This clonotype came up many times. This chain connects TRBV13 to TRBJ2-5, with D possibly TRBD2 on 5 matching bases. There are 14 residues in the CDR3. Trimming stripped 6 bases from V and 5 bases from J, with 16 bases between. Germline assignment: CDR1 PRHDT and CDR2 FYEKMQ (reference sequence). The CDR3 nucleotides are TGTGCCAGCAGTTCAATTAGCGCGGTGGAGACCCAGTACTTC. Its protein product is CASSSISAVETQYF.

By share, this clonotype ranks as medium-sized (0.01 to 0.1%). The chain employs TRBV4-1 and TRBJ2-7; D possibly corresponds to TRBD1 (5 bases). The V and J ends lost 1 base and 3 bases respectively, with 13 bases between them. Per germline, CDR1 MGHRA and CDR2 YSYEKL. The CDR3 consists of 15 residues. For the CDR3, the DNA is TGCGCCAGCAGCCAAGCGGCGCAGGGCAGCTACGAGCAGTACTTC. Protein product: CASSQAAQGSYEQYF.

This clonotype was observed many times. The genes are TRBV2 and TRBJ1-1; the D is unclear. Germline lookup yields CDR1 SNHLY and CDR2 FYNNEI. V was trimmed by 8 bases and J by 4 bases, leaving 23 bases between them. The CDR3 consists of 16 residues. The CDR3, as DNA: TGTGCCAGCGACCCTATTCCCGGCGGGAGCGGCACTGAAGCTTTCTTT. Translated: CASDPIPGGSGTEAFF.

By share, this clonotype counts as medium-sized. The gene calls are TRBV7-2 and TRBJ2-1, with TRBD2 matching over 12 bases. This CDR3 comprises 16 residues. Trimming removed 3 bases from V and 10 bases from J; junction bases left unmatched: 10. The germline V gene encodes CDR1 SGHTA and CDR2 FQGNSA. For the CDR3, the DNA is TGTGCCAGCAGCTTTTCGAAGACTAGCGGGAGTCGAGAGCAGTTCTTC. Translation gives CASSFSKTSGSREQFF.

This clonotype was observed at least ten times. This chain connects TRBV3-1 to TRBJ2-3; 10 bases fit TRBD2. The J segment lost 2 bases and the V segment lost 0 bases, leaving 8 bases of the junction unmatched. Germline values: CDR1 LGHDT, CDR2 YNNKEL (reference sequence). The CDR3 loop spans 18 amino acids. In DNA form, the CDR3 reads TGTGCCAGCAGCCAAGAGAGAGGACTAGCGGAATTCACAGATACGCAGTATTTT. Amino acid sequence: CASSQERGLAEFTDTQYF.

This clonotype is medium-sized. The rearrangement links TRBV29-1 to TRBJ2-5; perhaps TRBD1 as D (5 bases). V was cut by 7 bases and J by 2 bases, with 11 bases left in between. The CDR3 loop spans 12 amino acids. CDR1 is SQVTM, CDR2 ANQGSEA, per germline. The CDR3 spells CSAPDSQETQYF. The CDR3 DNA reads as TGCAGCGCGCCAGACAGTCAAGAGACCCAGTACTTC.

Within the sample, this clonotype is medium-sized. The chain combines TRBV13 with TRBJ2-7, with D possibly TRBD1 on 6 matching bases. The germline CDR1 and CDR2 sequences are PRHDT and FYEKMQ (reference sequence). The CDR3 has 13 amino acids. V lost 3 bases and J lost 1, with 7 bases in between. CDR3 coding DNA: TGTGCCAGCAGCTTTAGGGGGTCCTACGAGCAGTACTTC. Protein product: CASSFRGSYEQYF. Complete variable domain (other parts from reference TRBV13 and TRBJ2-7): AAGVIQSPRHLIKEKRETATLKCYPIPRHDTVYWYQQGPGQDPQFLISFYEKMQSDKGSIPDRFSAQQFSDYHSELNMSSLELGDSALYFCASSFRGSYEQYFGPGTRLTVT.

In this sample, this clonotype turned up many times. A read error may account for a junction end that differs from germline. The V call is TRBV5-8, the J call TRBJ1-6, with TRBD1 as a possible D gene (6 bases). CDR3 size: 14 residues. Per the germline V gene, CDR1 is SGHTS and CDR2 is YDEGEE. CDR3 residues: CASSSDIRDNALNF. DNA for the CDR3: TGTGCCAGCAGCTCCGATATCCGGGACAACGCTCTCAACTTT.

This clonotype occurred many times. The rearrangement uses TRBV9 and TRBJ2-1, with D possibly TRBD1 on 6 matching bases. This CDR3 contains 14 residues. CDR1 and CDR2 from the germline V gene are SGDLS and YYNGEE. V was clipped by 3 bases and J by 1 base, with 8 bases between them. The CDR3 sequence: CASSGQDSYNEQFF. CDR3 coding DNA: TGTGCCAGCAGCGGACAGGATTCCTACAATGAGCAGTTCTTC.

The chain recombines TRBV11-3 with TRBJ2-1, with D unresolved. Between the trimmed V and J ends, which lost 6 bases and 4 bases, there was a span of 13 bases. This CDR3 has 14 residues. The germline V gene encodes CDR1 SGHNT and CDR2 YENEEA. The CDR3 reads CASSSSVTYNEQFF. DNA of the CDR3: TGTGCCAGCAGTTCCTCAGTCACTTACAATGAGCAGTTCTTC. Using reference TRBV11-3 and TRBJ2-1 for the parts outside the CDR3, the full variable domain is EAGVVQSPRYKIIEKKQPVAFWCNPISGHNTLYWYLQNLGQGPELLIRYENEEAVDDSQLPKDRFSAERLKGVDSTLKIQPAELGDSAVYLCASSSSVTYNEQFFGPGTRLTVL.

As concerns this clonotype: A much larger clone lies one base from this, so it may be a read error. V and J are TRBV10-3 and TRBJ2-3; D might be TRBD1 or TRBD2, each matching 6 bases. The CDR3 is 14 amino acids. Germline CDR1 reads ENHRY; CDR2 reads SYGVKD. As DNA, the CDR3 is TGTGCCGTCAGGTCAGGGGACTTGGAAGATACGCAGTATTTT. It codes for CAVRSGDLEDTQYF.

The chain carries TRBV6-1 and TRBJ1-1, with D perhaps TRBD1 (5 bases). CDR1 is MNHNS, CDR2 SASEGT, per germline. V lost 6 bases and J 4 bases, leaving 12 bases between the germline ends. The CDR3 loop spans 13 amino acids. This CDR3 reads CASSQGPSTEAFF. The CDR3 DNA sequence: TGTGCCAGCAGCCAGGGCCCGAGCACTGAAGCTTTCTTT.

In its sample, this clonotype is medium-sized (0.01 to 0.1%). The chain combines TRBV29-1 with TRBJ2-7; 9 nucleotides line up with TRBD1. Germline V lookup: CDR1 SQVTM, CDR2 ANQGSEA. Trimming took 6 bases from V and 5 from J; bases not matched to a gene: 14. The CDR3 has 15 residues. The CDR3 bases are TGCAGCGTAGTTGATGGTTACAGGGGGCCGGACGAGCAGTACTTC. Translated: CSVVDGYRGPDEQYF.

V gene TRBV12-3 or TRBV12-4 combines with J gene TRBJ2-7; possibly TRBD1 for D (6 bases). V lost 4 bases to trimming and J lost 0 bases, with 16 bases between them. The CDR3 loop spans 16 amino acids. CDR3 sequence (DNA): TGTGCCAGCAGTTGGACAGCTGGCAGAAGCTCCTACGAGCAGTACTTC. Its translation: CASSWTAGRSSYEQYF.

This chain connects TRBV12-5 to TRBJ2-1, with D unresolved. CDR1 and CDR2 from the germline V gene are LGHNT and FRNRAP. The CDR3 is 15 amino acids. The V gene lost 0 bases and the J gene lost 9 bases, with 15 bases spanning the gap. The CDR3 nucleotides read TGTGCTAGTGGTTTGGTACGTGGAGTTTTTGGTGAGCAGTTCTTC. Residues: CASGLVRGVFGEQFF.

By its share, this clonotype is medium-sized (0.01 to 0.1%). The CDR3 reads CASTSMGTTDTQYF. The CDR3 DNA follows: TGTGCCAGCACAAGCATGGGTACGACAGATACGCAGTATTTT. The V call is TRBV6-1, the J call TRBJ2-3, with unresolved D. V lost 7 bases and J 3 bases, leaving 14 bases between the germline ends. From germline, CDR1 is MNHNS and CDR2 SASEGT. The CDR3 runs to 14 residues.

This clonotype was seen many times. This sequence joins TRBV5-5 and TRBJ1-6, with D unclear. Germline values: CDR1 SGHKS, CDR2 YYEKEE (reference sequence). V shed 5 bases and J shed 6 bases, with 9 bases lying between them. The CDR3 is 13 amino acids. CDR3 nucleotides: TGTGCCAGCAGTGACACCCTTAATTCACCCCTCCACTTT. Encoded protein: CASSDTLNSPLHF.

This clonotype is labeled medium-sized. The chain has TRBV14 and TRBJ2-1; maybe TRBD1 (5 bases). CDR1 is SGHDN, CDR2 FVKESK, per germline. V dropped 3 bases and J dropped 0 bases, with 9 bases sitting between them. The CDR3 covers 15 residues. The CDR3 DNA reads TGTGCCAGCAGCCAGGACACGAGCTCCTACAATGAGCAGTTCTTC. This sequence encodes CASSQDTSSYNEQFF.

This clonotype is termed large. The chain is built from TRBV7-2 and TRBJ2-7; 13 bases are shared with TRBD2. This CDR3 comprises 15 residues. V shed 5 bases and J 2 bases; nucleotides not matched to a gene: 3. Germline V gene lookup returns CDR1 SGHTA and CDR2 FQGNSA. The CDR3 DNA follows: TGTGCCAGCAGCCTGGGACTAGCGGGACCCTACGAGCAGTACTTC. It translates to CASSLGLAGPYEQYF.

Regarding this clonotype: This may be a read error: a much more frequent sequence differs by one nucleotide. The missing conserved phenylalanine or tryptophan at the end of this CDR3 makes a read error likely. The rearrangement links TRBV15 to TRBJ2-7; D is perhaps TRBD1 or TRBD2 (5 bases each). Trimming took 1 base from V and 2 from J, leaving 15 bases between them. Germline CDR1 reads LNHNV; CDR2 reads YYDKDF (reference sequence). CDR3 length: 16 amino acids. The CDR3 region is CATSRGFEGPTYEQYS. CDR3 nucleotides: TGTGCCACCAGCAGAGGATTTGAGGGGCCCACCTACGAGCAGTACTCC.

Sample share makes this clonotype medium-sized. The rearrangement uses TRBV7-9 and TRBJ2-6, with D hard to call. V lost 8 bases and J lost 2, with 13 bases in between. This CDR3 contains 15 residues. Germline CDR1 is SEHNR and CDR2 is FQNEAQ (reference sequence). This chain's CDR3 is CASADQYTGANVLTF. In DNA form, the CDR3 reads TGTGCCAGCGCCGACCAATATACTGGGGCCAACGTCCTGACTTTC.

This clonotype counts as medium-sized. This sequence joins TRBV4-3 and TRBJ1-2; D may be TRBD1 (5 bases). Germline V lookup: CDR1 LGHNA, CDR2 YSLEER. Trimming removed 0 bases from V and 2 bases from J, with 7 bases in between. The CDR3 runs 14 residues. CDR3 sequence reads: CASSQETVNYGYTF. As DNA, the CDR3 is TGCGCCAGCAGCCAAGAGACAGTGAACTATGGCTACACCTTC.

By sample share, this clonotype is medium-sized. The V gene is TRBV29-1, the J gene TRBJ2-7; D gene uncertain. The CDR3 totals 14 residues. The germline V gene has CDR1 SQVTM and CDR2 ANQGSEA. V was trimmed by 2 bases and J by 4 bases, leaving 15 bases between them. The CDR3 coding sequence is TGCAGCGTTGAACTAGTGGGTGCAGAGTACGAGCAGTACTTC. As protein: CSVELVGAEYEQYF.

This clonotype was counted ten times or more. V and J are TRBV5-4 and TRBJ2-7, with no clear D. The length of the CDR3 is 12 residues. From germline, CDR1 is SGHNT and CDR2 YYREEE (reference sequence). Trimming cost V 5 bases and J 4 bases, with 10 bases left between them. CDR3 coding DNA: TGTGCCAGCAGGAGTGACGGATACGAGCAGTACTTC. As protein: CASRSDGYEQYF.

With respect to this clonotype: A much larger clone differs from this one at a single base, so this may be a read error. The chain joins TRBV27 to TRBJ2-7, with TRBD2 identical over 7 bases. CDR1 and CDR2 from the germline V gene are MNHEY and SMNVEV (reference sequence). The CDR3 runs 14 residues. The J segment lost 2 bases and the V segment lost 6 bases, leaving 7 bases of the junction unmatched. The CDR3 reads CASRGGVLAYEQYF. CDR3 in DNA: TGTGCCAGCAGGGGAGGGGTATTGGCCTACGAGCAGTACTTC.